This T cell receptor (beta chain) was identified in a study of T cell responses to AZD1222 COVID-19 vaccine (TCRdb year 2021). Notes on the research overall: TCR sequencing was performed for roughly 240 trial participants, of whom about 200 were given two doses of AZD1222 and approximately 25 were given two doses of MenACWY control vaccine. Trial participants were enrolled into age subgroups of 18-55, 56-69 and 70-plus years, which contained around 150, 28 and 57 TCR-sequenced participants, respectively. What the work shows at the level of the full study, not this receptor alone: In the small 56-69-year group, the increase in depth fell short of significance, most likely because of low power. Epitopes outside the regions mutated in the B.1.351 and B.1.1.7 variants were reportedly recognized by nearly half of the unique spike-specific TCRs. CD4 TCRs associated with the vaccine covered the entire spike protein, and the dominant responses were in regions 160-218 and 743-854. Because no day 14 peak-response samples were available, the repertoires could be characterized only after the peak T cell response. A significant rise in spike-specific TCR breadth and depth was observed after two AZD1222 doses relative to day 0 and relative to MenACWY recipients. Only six AZD1222 recipients were SARS-CoV-2 seropositive at baseline, limiting conclusions about previously exposed vaccinees. Most participants were white British and females outnumbered males, and the authors suggested that clonal diversity may have been underestimated.

V drops 0 bases and J drops 4 bases, leaving 13 bases in between. Per the germline V gene, SGHRS is the CDR1 and YFSETQ is the CDR2. From its cysteine to its phenylalanine, the CDR3 spans 15 amino acids. Only CDR3 DNA remains: 45 bases, in frame from the first base. The intended sense of this specimen's time point label: baseline before first vaccination. The sample's treatment or condition label is to be understood as: meningococcal conjugate vaccine given as trial control. Vaccinee samples came from UK trials COV001 and COV002, including a single-blind randomized controlled phase 2/3 trial of AZD1222 (ChAdOx1 nCoV-19) in healthy adults. For TCRbeta chain sequencing, PBMC samples were collected from trial participants at day 0 and at day 28 after the second dose. Concerning this clone itself: Its specific antigen is unknown. No per-base quality is available; no much larger clone lies one base away.

The CDR3 regions of human TCRbeta chains were analyzed by immunosequencing. Concerning the study's data processing: TCRs in the repertoires were compared against a reference library of SARS-CoV-2-specific TCRs that had been generated with the MIRA antigen-specificity platform. Breadth was defined as the fraction of unique TCRs that were SARS-CoV-2-associated. Depth was defined as the fraction of total T cells that were SARS-CoV-2-associated. Each spike-specific TCR was assigned to its reactive spike region and to a CD4 or CD8 class using the MIRA data. Log10-transformed breadth and depth values were compared by one-way ANOVA with Sidak's multiple comparisons tests. TCRdb retrieved this table from immuneACCESS and kept in-frame rearrangements only. Not all clones are present; in checked studies, unresolved V genes account for under half, and no reason is known for the remainder. V and J calls and clone size are those listed in that table; D and trimming were worked out from the DNA. The sample contains roughly 200,000 clones, approximately 94% of them found a single time. The top ten hold over 0.95% of the sample.

The specimen was peripheral blood, collected on day 0 of MenACWY control vaccination. The rearrangement combines TRBV5-1 with TRBJ1-2; the best D guess is TRBD1, with 6 bases matching. The source of this sequence is an adult in good health. Read as DNA, the sequence is TGCGCCAGCAGCTTGGACTCGGGGGCGAGCTATGGCTACACCTTC. Translated, this is CASSLDSGASYGYTF.